A single sample is the source of the 25 T cell receptor beta chains below, sequenced in a study of Ad26.COV2.S vaccination and SARS-CoV-2 variants (dated by TCRdb to about 2021). The library was generated by the immunoSEQ multiplex PCR assay. The immuneACCESS repertoire file appears here via TCRdb, limited to in-frame rearrangements. These files lack a portion of the clones; in checked studies, under half of the deficit traces to unresolved V genes, and the cause of the others is not known. A total of approximately 400,000 clones appear in this sample, roughly 85% of them only once. In total, the top ten clones hold roughly 3.1% of the sample. The intended sense of this specimen's treatment or condition label: some 20 received Ad26.COV2.S at low or high dose, single or two shots; 5 received placebo; per-sample allocation not given. For vaccine and placebo recipients, repertoires were sequenced using samples collected on day 63 after the first injection.

This specimen was peripheral blood, taken in a trial of Ad26.COV2.S vaccine versus placebo. These receptors originate from a person aged 18 to 65 who received the Ad26.COV2.S COVID-19 vaccine or a placebo.

The table lists this clone with many counts. V usage is TRBV6-1 and J usage is TRBJ1-2; 7 nucleotides align to TRBD1. CDR1 is MNHNS and CDR2 is SASEGT in the germline V gene. Trimming at V came to 3 bases and at J to 3 bases, leaving 4 bases not matched to a gene. The CDR3 consists of 14 residues. Here the CDR3 reads CASSEGDSHYGYTF. In nucleotides, the CDR3 is TGTGCCAGCAGTGAGGGGGACAGCCACTATGGCTACACCTTC.

This clone showed up just once. One base away lies a much larger clone, so this may be a sequencing read error. The chain employs TRBV24-1 and TRBJ2-2; 9 bases fit TRBD1. The length of the CDR3 is 14 residues. Germline CDR1 is KGHDR and CDR2 is SFDVKD. After removal of 5 bases from V and 3 bases from J, the junction contained 0 bases not matched to a gene. In nucleotides, the CDR3 is TGTGCCACCAGTGGGACAGGGGACACCGGGGAGCTGTTTTTT. Encoded protein: CATSGTGDTGELFF.

This sequence joins TRBV28 and TRBJ1-1; no definite D call. The CDR3 is 13 residues long. Trimming took off 9 bases at V and 1 base at J, with 12 bases between the two ends. The germline CDR1 and CDR2 sequences are MDHEN and SYDVKM. CDR3 protein: CASNMLPNTEAFF. The DNA for the CDR3 is TGTGCCAGTAACATGTTGCCGAACACTGAAGCTTTCTTT.

This clone was detected only once. The J gene is TRBJ2-1, the V gene TRBV25-1; TRBD2 aligns across 8 bases. Germline CDR1 reads MGHDK; CDR2 reads SYGVNS. This CDR3 is 14 amino acids long. Losses at the gene ends were 5 bases for V and 7 bases for J; bases not matched to a gene: 7. The chain's CDR3 is CASSWGSGTNEQFF. The CDR3 DNA reads TGTGCCAGCAGTTGGGGTAGCGGGACAAATGAGCAGTTCTTC.

V and J are TRBV7-8 and TRBJ1-1; the D is unclear. Trimming took 5 bases from V and 1 from J, leaving 8 bases between them. This CDR3 spans 13 amino acids. Per the germline V gene, CDR1 is SGHVS and CDR2 is FQNEAQ. The CDR3 spells CASSTDWNTEAFF. The DNA for the CDR3 is TGTGCCAGCAGCACGGACTGGAACACTGAAGCTTTCTTT.

This clone occurred a few times. The rearrangement joins TRBV10-3 to TRBJ1-2; D gene unclear. This CDR3 spans 12 amino acids. The germline gives CDR1 ENHRY, CDR2 SYGVKD. The V gene lost 6 bases and the J gene lost 7 bases, with 12 bases spanning the gap. Written as DNA, the CDR3 is TGTGCCATCAGCCCCTTACTTGGTGGCTACACCTTC. This gives the protein CAISPLLGGYTF.

As regards this clone: The sample carries other DNA sequences with the same CDR3. The V and J genes are TRBV6-5 and TRBJ1-2; D gene uncertain. This CDR3 region has 12 residues. The germline gives CDR1 MNHEY, CDR2 SVGAGI. The germline V and J ends were trimmed by 0 bases and 4 bases, with 3 bases remaining between them. CDR3 in amino acids: CASSYSGYGYTF. For the CDR3, the DNA is TGTGCCAGCAGTTACTCTGGCTATGGCTACACCTTC.

The V gene is TRBV9, the J gene TRBJ2-2; TRBD2 matches at 8 bases. V gave up 4 bases and J gave up 3 bases; unmatched junction bases: 17. CDR1 is SGDLS, CDR2 YYNGEE, per germline. The CDR3 runs to 19 residues. DNA for the CDR3: TGTGCCAGCAGCCCTCGACTAGCGACCAGGGAAGTGGACACCGGGGAGCTGTTTTTT. Its translation: CASSPRLATREVDTGELFF.

The gene calls are TRBV30 and TRBJ2-5; D might be TRBD1 (5 bases). CDR1 and CDR2 from the germline V gene are GTSNPN and SVGIG (reference sequence). CDR3 length equals 12 residues. V was clipped by 4 bases and J by 9 bases, with 15 bases between them. The CDR3 here is CAWNYNKGAQYF. For the CDR3, the DNA is TGTGCCTGGAACTACAACAAAGGGGCCCAGTACTTC.

V usage is TRBV12-3 or TRBV12-4 and J usage is TRBJ1-2; D is possibly TRBD1 (6 bases). The CDR3 spans 13 residues. Trimming pared 8 bases from V and 4 bases from J, leaving 14 bases between. The CDR3 loop is CASQGRGAYGYTF. The CDR3 nucleotides are TGTGCCAGCCAAGGGCGGGGGGCCTATGGCTACACCTTC.

The gene calls are TRBV5-1 and TRBJ2-5, with 9 bases lining up with TRBD1. Germline V gene sequence: CDR1 SGHRS, CDR2 YFSETQ. This CDR3 has 15 residues. The V gene end was trimmed by 0 bases and the J gene end by 5 bases; junction bases not matched to a gene: 5. The CDR3 DNA sequence: TGCGCCAGCAGCTTGGGGACAGGGGCGTGGGAGACCCAGTACTTC. Protein product: CASSLGTGAWETQYF.

The chain recombines TRBV5-5 with TRBJ2-3; TRBD2 aligns across 11 bases. This CDR3 is 16 amino acids long. CDR1 SGHKS and CDR2 YYEKEE come from the germline V gene (reference sequence). J gave up 6 bases and V 0 bases, and 6 bases lay outside the gene matches. Here the CDR3 DNA reads TGTGCCAGCAGCTTGGCACGTCTAGCGGGAGGTGATACGCAGTATTTT. It yields the protein CASSLARLAGGDTQYF.

The V and J genes are TRBV21-1 and TRBJ2-7; whether TRBD2, the table's D call, matches the DNA was not checked. TRBV21-1 is flagged as a pseudogene. The CDR3 covers 14 residues. The CDR3, as DNA: TGTGCCAGCCCTTCTAGCGGAAGTGCCGACGAGCAGTACTTC. Its translation is CASPSSGSADEQYF.

The V and J genes are TRBV7-2 and TRBJ1-5; possible D gene TRBD1, 6 bases. Germline CDR1 SGHTA, CDR2 FQGNSA. The CDR3 has 13 residues. V was pared by 5 bases and J by 6 bases, with 11 bases between. CDR3 DNA: TGTGCCAGCAGCATTAGGGGGGGTCAGCCCCAGCATTTT. Translation gives CASSIRGGQPQHF.

This chain joins TRBV25-1 and TRBJ2-6; D remains unclear. Trimming took off 7 bases at V and 3 bases at J, with 7 bases between the two ends. CDR3 size: 13 residues. From germline, CDR1 is MGHDK and CDR2 SYGVNS. CDR3 sequence (DNA): TGTGCCAGCACCCAAGATGGGGCCAACGTCCTGACTTTC. Protein sequence: CASTQDGANVLTF.

This clone was seen a few times. The V and J genes are TRBV6-5 and TRBJ2-7; TRBD1 matches 8 bases. Unmatched junction bases numbered 2, after V lost 5 bases and J lost 2 bases. From germline, CDR1 is MNHEY and CDR2 SVGAGI. The CDR3 extends over 13 amino acids. CDR3 in amino acids: CASSRTGPYEQYF. The CDR3 DNA follows: TGTGCCAGCAGTCGGACAGGGCCCTACGAGCAGTACTTC.

The gene calls are TRBV5-1 and TRBJ2-1, with 8 bases that match TRBD2. V was clipped by 4 bases and J by 7 bases; unmatched bases: 10. CDR3 size: 15 residues. The germline V gene has CDR1 SGHRS and CDR2 YFSETQ. CDR3: CASSPRAGGPNEQFF. The CDR3 DNA reads TGCGCCAGCAGCCCTCGCGCGGGGGGACCGAATGAGCAGTTCTTC.

Notes on this clone: Given a much more abundant clone one base away, this may be a read error. The chain links TRBV28 to TRBJ2-2, with D uncertain. This CDR3 region has 11 residues. V lost 3 bases to trimming and J lost 5 bases, with 1 base between them. Germline V gene sequence: CDR1 MDHEN, CDR2 SYDVKM. The CDR3 loop reads CASSFTGELFF. The CDR3 DNA sequence: TGTGCCAGCAGTTTTACCGGGGAGCTGTTTTTT.

The chain recombines TRBV24-1 with TRBJ2-1; D gene uncertain. There are 14 residues in the CDR3. Trimming took 5 bases from V and 4 from J, leaving 11 bases between them. Germline V gene data show CDR1 as KGHDR and CDR2 as SFDVKD. The CDR3 here is CATSGANSYNEQFF. The CDR3 coding sequence is TGTGCCACCAGTGGGGCAAATTCTTACAATGAGCAGTTCTTC.

The chain uses TRBV29-1 and TRBJ2-1; D call uncertain. Per germline, CDR1 SQVTM and CDR2 ANQGSEA. Trimming pared 4 bases from V and 1 base from J, leaving 14 bases between. This CDR3 contains 15 residues. CDR3 sequence (DNA): TGCAGCGTTGCCGGTGGTCAGGTATCCTACAATGAGCAGTTCTTC. Amino acid sequence: CSVAGGQVSYNEQFF.

J is TRBJ2-2 and V is TRBV3-1 (or the pseudogene TRBV3-2), with TRBD2 identical over 12 bases. This CDR3 comprises 16 residues. With V trimmed by 2 bases and J by 5 bases, 3 bases remained unmatched. Looked up from germline, CDR1 is LGHDT and CDR2 is YNNKEL (reference sequence). This chain's CDR3 is CASSQFLAGGTGELFF. CDR3 nucleotides: TGTGCCAGCAGCCAATTTCTAGCGGGGGGGACCGGGGAGCTGTTTTTT.

Note on this clone: The sample has other DNA sequences that encode this CDR3 too. The chain uses TRBV7-2 and TRBJ2-3; 12 positions match TRBD2. J gave up 5 bases and V 6 bases, and 9 bases lay outside the gene matches. The CDR3 is 16 amino acids. Germline V gene sequence: CDR1 SGHTA, CDR2 FQGNSA. The CDR3 nucleotides are TGTGCCAGCAGTTCCAGACTAGCGGGAGCTGGAGATACGCAGTATTTT. Encoded protein: CASSSRLAGAGDTQYF.

There are many counts of this clone. The gene calls are TRBV28 and TRBJ1-4; 7 bases are a match to TRBD1. The V and J ends lost 2 bases and 11 bases, in that order; junction bases with no gene match: 14. The CDR3 is 16 residues long. CDR1 and CDR2 from the germline V gene are MDHEN and SYDVKM. The CDR3 coding sequence is TGTGCCAGCAGTTTACTCCCCGGACAGGACCCCGGGAAACTGTTTTTT. Encoded protein: CASSLLPGQDPGKLFF.

The genes are TRBV28 and TRBJ1-1; 12 bases are a match to TRBD1. The CDR3 totals 17 residues. Germline assignment: CDR1 MDHEN and CDR2 SYDVKM. V was clipped by 3 bases and J by 2 bases; unmatched bases: 7. CDR3 residues: CASSLPGQGASNTEAFF. CDR3 bases: TGTGCCAGCAGTTTGCCGGGACAGGGGGCCTCCAACACTGAAGCTTTCTTT.

V usage is TRBV10-1 and J usage is TRBJ2-3; possible D gene TRBD2, 7 bases. The germline gives CDR1 WNHNN, CDR2 SYGVQD (reference sequence). The CDR3 has 17 amino acids. Between the trimmed V and J ends, which lost 0 bases and 0 bases, there was a span of 13 bases. The CDR3 protein is CASSESGGDISTDTQYF. CDR3 DNA sequence: TGCGCCAGCAGTGAGTCGGGGGGGGACATAAGCACAGATACGCAGTATTTT.